This T cell receptor (beta chain) was found in a study of CD4 T cell repertoires in COVID-19. Some clones are missing from TCRdb's copy, which holds only in-frame ones; the method was immunoSEQ multiplex PCR. This sample has about 24,000 clones; more than 85% occur once, and the top ten carry 0.65% to 0.8%. Deletions cut 1 base from V and 4 bases from J, with 11 bases between. Per germline, CDR1 SGHDT and CDR2 YYEEEE. The CDR3 totals 14 residues. The memory T cells were sequenced right after ex vivo isolation, without culture. The specimen comprised circulating follicular helper CD4+ T cells (cTfh) from blood, sampled before the COVID-19 pandemic. V gene TRBV5-6 combines with J gene TRBJ1-1; D is uncertain. The clonotype was recovered from a human donor who had COVID-19. CDR3 sequence: CASSLTRRATEAFF. DNA of the CDR3: TGTGCCAGCAGCTTGACCCGGAGGGCCACTGAAGCTTTCTTT.